This T cell receptor (beta chain) was sequenced during a study of identical twins. In its sample, this clonotype was seen a few times. Its target is not known. The V end lost 1 base, the J end lost 0 bases, and 13 bases lay between the germline ends. The CDR3 totals 17 residues. The germline CDR1 and CDR2 sequences are DFQATT and SNEGSKA (reference sequence). cDNA carried unique molecular identifiers, and a universal primer site was added by template switching. TCRdb passed the 5' RACE reads through MiXCR, listing each CDR3 protein once. This table holds 1.5 million or so distinct CDR3 sequences, 25% to 35% found once. Study results and limitations: Excess sharing by twins proved weaker in beta out-of-frame sequences.

This TCR was sampled from a newborn girl in good health. V gene TRBV20-1 combines with J gene TRBJ2-6, with D unresolved. Sample: cord blood. In DNA, the CDR3 is TGCAGTGCTAGAGCAGAGACTCTCATCTCTGGGGCCAACGTCCTGACTTTC. It encodes CSARAETLISGANVLTF.